The rows below give T cell receptor beta chains drawn from one sample of a study of technical replicates of blood from a few donors. TCRdb's copy holds only in-frame clones and misses some; the assay was immunoSEQ multiplex PCR. The table records about 70,000 clones, just under 95% of them present only once. Sequenced sample: T cells isolated from PBMCs. These receptors were taken from a human donor in good health. The CDR3 runs from the conserved cysteine through the conserved F or W. The order of the fields is CDR3 length, D gene, J gene, V gene, CDR3 protein. A D gene is named only where the DNA matches it firmly.

17,TRBD2,TRBJ2-7,TRBV13,CASSKPGLAGEKLEQYF
16,TRBD2,TRBJ2-2,TRBV19,CASSWRTSGRVGELFF
16,TRBD1,TRBJ2-7,TRBV4-2,CASSHVPGQGRNEQYF
14,-,TRBJ1-5,TRBV6-5,CASSLGGANQPQHF
16,-,TRBJ1-1,TRBV5-4,CASSLPGPLGNTEAFF
12,-,TRBJ2-7,TRBV29-1,CSVAGHTYEQYF
15,-,TRBJ2-1,TRBV6-5,CASSYQDSSYNEQFF
15,TRBD1,TRBJ1-5,TRBV5-6,CASSFGTGGHQPQHF
14,-,TRBJ2-7,TRBV9,CASSVLSDSREQYF
15,TRBD2,TRBJ2-1,TRBV7-2,CASSITSGAYNEQFF
17,TRBD2,TRBJ2-5,TRBV27,CASSYRAFREGVETQYF
12,TRBD2,TRBJ2-7,TRBV7-8,CASSPGGDEQYF
15,TRBD1,TRBJ2-5,TRBV5-1,CASRRTGNTQETQYF
17,TRBD2,TRBJ2-1,TRBV12-5,CASGAPPGERGGDEQFF
18,TRBD1,TRBJ1-1,TRBV19,CASSLNPGQVHMNTEAFF
15,-,TRBJ2-7,TRBV4-3,CASSQGRQTVYEQYF
14,-,TRBJ1-3,TRBV4-1,CASSHDSLTNTIYF
19,TRBD2,TRBJ2-2,TRBV7-9,CASSLGLAGVVGVTGELFF
14,-,TRBJ2-2,TRBV28,CASRVTGNTGELFF
12,-,TRBJ2-1,TRBV29-1,CSVDIRAGEQFF
15,TRBD1,TRBJ2-3,TRBV19,CASRPGQKHTDTQYF
14,-,TRBJ2-5,TRBV30,CAWSADRTQETQYF
18,TRBD1,TRBJ2-2,TRBV10-1,CASLPGQGIHRCTGELFF
16,TRBD1,TRBJ1-2,TRBV27,CASSSTGFGLSDGYTF
15,-,TRBJ1-2,TRBV28,CASSFLPSSGYGYTF
15,TRBD2,TRBJ2-7,TRBV19,CASTPTGGSINEQYF
13,-,TRBJ2-7,TRBV2,CASSDFEGSEQYF
15,TRBD1,TRBJ1-1,TRBV15,CATSRGQSQNTEAFF
13,TRBD1,TRBJ1-2,TRBV7-9,CASSEGQAYGYTF
13,TRBD2,TRBJ2-1,TRBV29-1,CSTRTSGNGEQFF
13,-,TRBJ1-1,TRBV30,CAWAGDFNTEAFF
14,-,TRBJ1-2,TRBV27,CATRGLGGIYGYTF
13,-,TRBJ2-7,TRBV5-1,CASSLYTEAEQYF
14,TRBD1,TRBJ2-7,TRBV9,CASSPRDSNYEQYF
15,TRBD2,TRBJ2-3,TRBV28,CASSLASGTKDTQYF
15,TRBD2,TRBJ2-7,TRBV12-5,CASRREGASSYEQYF
13,-,TRBJ2-5,TRBV29-1,CSVPLGQGETQYF
12,-,TRBJ2-7,TRBV29-1,CSSIGTPYEQYF
19,TRBD2,TRBJ2-3,TRBV7-2,CASSLDRGLAGAKTDTQYF
17,TRBD1,TRBJ1-2,TRBV30,CAWSPWGQGKFNYGYTF
12,-,TRBJ1-5,TRBV28,CASVDINQPQHF
13,-,TRBJ1-2,TRBV2,CASTGGRGNGYTF
16,TRBD2,TRBJ2-1,TRBV5-4,CASSQAGGRSYNEQFF
16,TRBD1,TRBJ2-2,TRBV6-6,CASSRDRIAYPGELFF
12,TRBD1,TRBJ1-2,TRBV6-5,CASSRTGIGYTF
15,TRBD2,TRBJ2-1,TRBV7-9,CASSLVASGGNEQFF
16,TRBD2,TRBJ2-2,TRBV7-3,CASSPLAGGDTGELFF